The rows below give T cell receptor beta chains drawn from one sample of a study of PD-L1 blockade in urothelial cancer. Profiled with immunoSEQ multiplex PCR; TCRdb holds only in-frame clones, not every one. The sample contains roughly 130,000 clones, 65% to 85% of which appear only once. This specimen consisted of PBMCs, obtained around atezolizumab (anti-PD-L1) treatment. These receptors came from a man aged 50 or older with urothelial cancer. CDR3s include the opening cysteine and the closing phenylalanine or tryptophan. Fields, in order: D gene, J gene, clone size, V gene, CDR3 protein, CDR3 DNA. The D gene is left open where the match is weak. Some rows mark clone size as missing; the rest say once, few, many or name a class of expanded clone.

D: NA; J: TRBJ2-1; size: NA; V: TRBV28; CDR3: CASSLRRQIYNEQFF; DNA: TGTGCCAGCAGTTTGCGGCGGCAGATATACAATGAGCAGTTCTTC
D: TRBD1; J: TRBJ1-2; size: few; V: TRBV2; CDR3: CASRGDRSQGYTF; DNA: TGTGCCAGCAGGGGGGACAGAAGCCAAGGCTACACCTTC
D: TRBD1; J: TRBJ2-7; size: NA; V: TRBV5-4; CDR3: CASSPDRDYEQYF; DNA: TGTGCCAGCAGCCCAGACAGGGACTACGAGCAGTACTTC
D: TRBD1; J: TRBJ1-2; size: NA; V: TRBV11-3; CDR3: CARGQGAQGYTF; DNA: TGTGCCAGGGGACAGGGGGCGCAAGGCTACACCTTC
D: TRBD1; J: TRBJ2-5; size: NA; V: TRBV7-2; CDR3: CASSLGRGPKTQYF; DNA: TGTGCCAGCAGCTTAGGCAGGGGGCCGAAGACCCAGTACTTC
D: NA; J: TRBJ2-3; size: NA; V: TRBV18; CDR3: CASSPTGDSGTDTQYF; DNA: TGTGCCAGCTCACCCACAGGCGATTCGGGCACAGATACGCAGTATTTT
D: NA; J: TRBJ1-6; size: NA; V: TRBV21-1; CDR3: CASSKKDRGPDSPLHF; DNA: TGTGCCAGCAGCAAAAAAGACAGGGGACCTGATTCACCCCTCCACTTT
D: NA; J: TRBJ1-1; size: NA; V: TRBV29-1; CDR3: CSVGRQTRNTEAFF; DNA: TGCAGCGTTGGGAGGCAGACGAGAAACACTGAAGCTTTCTTT
D: NA; J: TRBJ1-1; size: NA; V: TRBV10-2; CDR3: CASIRGFDTEAFF; DNA: TGCGCCAGCATAAGAGGGTTTGACACTGAAGCTTTCTTT
D: NA; J: TRBJ1-1; size: few; V: TRBV5-1; CDR3: CASSHPGQPNTEAFF; DNA: TGCGCCAGCAGCCATCCCGGACAGCCGAACACTGAAGCTTTCTTT
D: NA; J: TRBJ2-7; size: NA; V: TRBV7-9; CDR3: CASSLDLAEQYF; DNA: TGTGCCAGCAGCTTAGATTTAGCCGAGCAGTACTTC
D: NA; J: TRBJ2-7; size: NA; V: TRBV25-1; CDR3: CATPPFQYF; DNA: TGTGCCACTCCCCCTTTTCAGTACTTC
D: TRBD1; J: TRBJ1-1; size: NA; V: TRBV7-6; CDR3: CASSRGQTNTEAFF; DNA: TGTGCCAGCAGCAGGGGACAGACGAACACTGAAGCTTTCTTT
D: NA; J: TRBJ2-4; size: NA; V: TRBV5-1; CDR3: CASSLAPTGGAKNIQYF; DNA: TGCGCCAGCAGCTTGGCCCCTACCGGCGGAGCCAAAAACATTCAGTACTTC
D: NA; J: TRBJ1-4; size: NA; V: TRBV5-6; CDR3: CASSLELNEKLFF; DNA: TGTGCCAGCAGCTTAGAACTTAATGAAAAACTGTTTTTT
D: NA; J: TRBJ2-7; size: NA; V: TRBV7-2; CDR3: CASSLPGNEQYF; DNA: TGTGCCAGCAGCTTACCGGGAAACGAGCAGTACTTC
D: TRBD2; J: TRBJ2-2; size: NA; V: TRBV6-5; CDR3: CAAKRDYTGELFF; DNA: TGTGCCGCTAAGCGGGACTACACCGGGGAGCTGTTTTTT
D: TRBD2; J: TRBJ2-7; size: NA; V: TRBV6-5; CDR3: CASQLAGGREQYF; DNA: TGTGCCAGCCAACTAGCGGGAGGGCGAGAGCAGTACTTC
D: NA; J: TRBJ1-4; size: NA; V: TRBV28; CDR3: CASSLSGTPTNEKLFF; DNA: TGTGCCAGCAGTTTAAGCGGCACTCCTACTAATGAAAAACTGTTTTTT
D: NA; J: TRBJ2-1; size: few; V: TRBV20-1; CDR3: CSAERYEQFF; DNA: TGCAGTGCTGAACGGTATGAGCAGTTCTTC
D: NA; J: TRBJ1-2; size: once; V: TRBV6-1; CDR3: CASSGFSGGANYGYTF; DNA: TGTGCCAGCAGTGGGTTTTCGGGGGGAGCTAACTATGGCTACACCTTC
D: NA; J: TRBJ2-3; size: NA; V: TRBV4-2; CDR3: CASSHVEALVNSDTQYF; DNA: TGTGCCAGCAGCCATGTTGAAGCGCTCGTGAATTCGGATACGCAGTATTTT
D: TRBD1; J: TRBJ1-4; size: NA; V: TRBV4-1; CDR3: CASSSWTGGREKLFF; DNA: TGCGCCAGCAGCTCATGGACAGGGGGCAGAGAAAAACTGTTTTTT
D: NA; J: TRBJ1-5; size: NA; V: TRBV2; CDR3: CASSALQINQPQHF; DNA: TGTGCCAGCAGTGCGTTACAGATCAATCAGCCCCAGCATTTT
D: NA; J: TRBJ1-4; size: NA; V: TRBV19; CDR3: CATKRRGDEKLFF; DNA: TGTGCCACGAAAAGGAGGGGCGATGAAAAACTGTTTTTT
D: NA; J: TRBJ1-2; size: once; V: TRBV5-4; CDR3: CASSRRDIPNYGYTF; DNA: TGTGCCAGCAGCAGAAGGGACATACCTAACTATGGCTACACCTTC
D: NA; J: TRBJ1-4; size: NA; V: TRBV6-6; CDR3: CASSQMAVKLFF; DNA: TGTGCCAGCAGTCAGATGGCGGTAAAACTGTTTTTT
D: TRBD2; J: TRBJ2-3; size: NA; V: TRBV5-8; CDR3: CASSRGGGGPSTDTQYF; DNA: TGTGCCAGCAGCCGCGGGGGGGGCGGACCTAGCACAGATACGCAGTATTTT
D: TRBD1; J: TRBJ2-7; size: NA; V: TRBV9; CDR3: CASSKQGVPYEQYF; DNA: TGTGCCAGCAGCAAACAGGGGGTGCCCTACGAGCAGTACTTC
D: NA; J: TRBJ2-7; size: NA; V: TRBV28; CDR3: CASSAWVQVYEQYF; DNA: TGTGCCAGCAGTGCATGGGTACAGGTCTACGAGCAGTACTTC
D: TRBD1; J: TRBJ2-3; size: NA; V: TRBV11-3; CDR3: CASSFSGTGGVDTQYF; DNA: TGTGCCAGCAGCTTCTCAGGGACAGGGGGGGTAGATACGCAGTATTTT
D: TRBD2; J: TRBJ2-7; size: NA; V: TRBV6-6; CDR3: CASSYSAGGPYEQYF; DNA: TGTGCCAGCAGTTATTCGGCGGGAGGCCCCTACGAGCAGTACTTC
D: TRBD1; J: TRBJ1-5; size: few; V: TRBV6-5; CDR3: CASSDRANQPQHF; DNA: TGTGCCAGCAGTGACAGGGCCAATCAGCCCCAGCATTTT
D: TRBD2; J: TRBJ2-7; size: NA; V: TRBV7-2; CDR3: CASSYQGKGLAAYEQYF; DNA: TGTGCCAGCAGCTATCAGGGCAAGGGACTAGCGGCCTACGAGCAGTACTTC
D: TRBD1; J: TRBJ1-2; size: NA; V: TRBV5-1; CDR3: CASSPAGQGANYGYTF; DNA: TGCGCCAGCAGCCCAGCAGGACAGGGGGCGAACTATGGCTACACCTTC
D: TRBD2; J: TRBJ2-5; size: once; V: TRBV4-2; CDR3: CASSLRGPSSGRATETQYF; DNA: TGTGCCAGCAGCCTGAGAGGTCCCAGTAGCGGGAGGGCCACGGAGACCCAGTACTTC
D: NA; J: TRBJ2-3; size: NA; V: TRBV7-8; CDR3: CASSPKTSSPTDTQYF; DNA: TGTGCCAGCAGCCCGAAAACTAGCAGCCCGACAGATACGCAGTATTTT
D: TRBD1; J: TRBJ2-5; size: once; V: TRBV5-5; CDR3: CASSLRTGGAQETQYF; DNA: TGTGCCAGCAGTCTGCGCACAGGGGGCGCACAAGAGACCCAGTACTTC
D: TRBD2; J: TRBJ2-7; size: NA; V: TRBV10-3; CDR3: CAIRLAGGPYEQYF; DNA: TGTGCCATCAGACTAGCGGGAGGTCCCTACGAGCAGTACTTC
D: NA; J: TRBJ2-1; size: NA; V: TRBV19; CDR3: CAGKHRASDSYNEQFF; DNA: TGTGCCGGGAAACACAGGGCGTCGGACTCCTACAATGAGCAGTTCTTC
D: NA; J: TRBJ2-6; size: NA; V: TRBV19; CDR3: CASKSKGKGSGANVLTF; DNA: TGTGCCAGTAAATCTAAGGGGAAGGGCTCTGGGGCCAACGTCCTGACTTTC
D: TRBD1; J: TRBJ1-1; size: NA; V: TRBV28; CDR3: CASSTLIGQVMNTEAFF; DNA: TGTGCCAGCAGTACATTAATCGGACAGGTCATGAACACTGAAGCTTTCTTT
D: NA; J: TRBJ2-1; size: NA; V: TRBV7-9; CDR3: CASSWDNNEQFF; DNA: TGTGCCAGCAGCTGGGACAACAATGAGCAGTTCTTC
D: NA; J: TRBJ2-1; size: NA; V: TRBV9; CDR3: CASSGGSKSSYNEQFF; DNA: TGTGCCAGCAGCGGAGGCAGTAAGAGCTCCTACAATGAGCAGTTCTTC
D: NA; J: TRBJ2-5; size: once; V: TRBV28; CDR3: CASSLSDSYKETQYF; DNA: TGTGCCAGCAGTTTATCGGACAGCTATAAAGAGACCCAGTACTTC
D: TRBD2; J: TRBJ2-3; size: NA; V: TRBV5-5; CDR3: CASSPGLAGWATSTDTQYF; DNA: TGTGCCAGCAGCCCGGGACTAGCGGGCTGGGCGACTAGCACAGATACGCAGTATTTT
D: TRBD1; J: TRBJ2-3; size: NA; V: TRBV19; CDR3: CASSQGVVPTDTQYF; DNA: TGTGCCAGTAGTCAGGGGGTAGTGCCCACAGATACGCAGTATTTT
D: NA; J: TRBJ1-1; size: NA; V: TRBV28; CDR3: CASTLASGGLNTEAFF; DNA: TGTGCCAGCACCCTCGCGTCGGGGGGCCTGAACACTGAAGCTTTCTTT
D: NA; J: TRBJ2-1; size: NA; V: TRBV9; CDR3: CASSVEAGWMDEQFF; DNA: TGTGCCAGCAGCGTAGAAGCAGGGTGGATGGATGAGCAGTTCTTC
D: TRBD2; J: TRBJ2-1; size: NA; V: TRBV5-1; CDR3: CASSLTGGGYNEQFF; DNA: TGCGCCAGCAGCCTGACTGGCGGGGGCTACAATGAGCAGTTCTTC
D: TRBD2; J: TRBJ2-1; size: NA; V: TRBV27; CDR3: CASSLLLAGGRKPSYNEQFF; DNA: TGTGCCAGCAGTTTACTTTTAGCGGGAGGCCGGAAACCTTCCTACAATGAGCAGTTCTTC
D: NA; J: TRBJ1-3; size: NA; V: TRBV6-1; CDR3: CASSDFGYSGNTIYF; DNA: TGTGCCAGCAGTGATTTCGGGTACTCTGGAAACACCATATATTTT
D: TRBD2; J: TRBJ2-1; size: NA; V: TRBV2; CDR3: CASGSGLAGTEQFF; DNA: TGTGCCAGCGGGTCGGGACTAGCGGGGACCGAGCAGTTCTTC
D: TRBD1; J: TRBJ1-6; size: NA; V: TRBV30; CDR3: CAWRFTTGASSPLHF; DNA: TGTGCCTGGAGGTTTACTACAGGGGCGAGTTCACCCCTCCACTTT
D: TRBD1; J: TRBJ1-5; size: NA; V: TRBV18; CDR3: CASSPGQGLQPQHF; DNA: TGTGCCAGCTCACCGGGACAGGGCCTTCAGCCCCAGCATTTT
D: TRBD2; J: TRBJ2-7; size: NA; V: TRBV18; CDR3: CASSPGLGTGYEQYF; DNA: TGTGCCAGCTCACCGGGACTAGGTACGGGCTACGAGCAGTACTTC
D: NA; J: TRBJ2-7; size: NA; V: TRBV29-1; CDR3: CSVGGVRYYEQYF; DNA: TGCAGCGTTGGGGGAGTAAGGTACTACGAGCAGTACTTC
D: TRBD1; J: TRBJ1-4; size: NA; V: TRBV15; CDR3: CATSTPNRGTNEKLFF; DNA: TGTGCCACCAGCACCCCGAACAGGGGAACTAATGAAAAACTGTTTTTT
D: NA; J: TRBJ1-1; size: NA; V: TRBV19; CDR3: CASSINRPPSKNTEAFF; DNA: TGTGCCAGTAGTATAAATCGTCCTCCAAGCAAGAACACTGAAGCTTTCTTT
D: NA; J: TRBJ2-2; size: NA; V: TRBV6-4; CDR3: CASRPQETGELFF; DNA: TGTGCCAGCAGACCACAGGAAACCGGGGAGCTGTTTTTT